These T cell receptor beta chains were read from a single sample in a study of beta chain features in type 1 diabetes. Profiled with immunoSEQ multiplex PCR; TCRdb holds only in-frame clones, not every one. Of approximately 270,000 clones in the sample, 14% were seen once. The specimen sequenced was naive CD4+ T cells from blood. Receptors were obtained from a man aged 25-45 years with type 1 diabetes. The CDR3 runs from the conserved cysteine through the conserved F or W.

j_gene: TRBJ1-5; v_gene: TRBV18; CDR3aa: CASSPQEGESTQPQHF
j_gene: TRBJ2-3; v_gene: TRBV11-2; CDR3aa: CASSSGQGQTDTQYF
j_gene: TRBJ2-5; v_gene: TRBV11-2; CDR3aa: CASSFMASGTETQYF
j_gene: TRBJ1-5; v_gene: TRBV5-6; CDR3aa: CASSLGTVNQPQHF
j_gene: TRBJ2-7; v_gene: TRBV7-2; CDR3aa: CASSTSQGTSGDYEQYF
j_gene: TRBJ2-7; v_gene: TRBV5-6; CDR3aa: CASSKTSGTGGYEQYF
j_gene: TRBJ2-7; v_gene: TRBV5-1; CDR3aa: CASSSGTGTYEQYF
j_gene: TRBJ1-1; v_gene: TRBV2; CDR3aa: CASSVGGSEAFF
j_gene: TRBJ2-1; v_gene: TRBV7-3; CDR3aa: CASSLGLADYNEQFF
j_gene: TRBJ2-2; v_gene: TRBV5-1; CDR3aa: CASSLATGSVSPGELFF
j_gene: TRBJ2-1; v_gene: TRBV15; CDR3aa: CATSSRNRGAEQFF
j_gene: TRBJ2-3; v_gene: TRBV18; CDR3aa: CASSPRGLAISTDTQYF
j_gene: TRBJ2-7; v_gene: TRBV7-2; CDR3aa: CASSSPYDREVYEQYF
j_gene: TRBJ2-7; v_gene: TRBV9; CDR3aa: CASSVEAPGPEQYF
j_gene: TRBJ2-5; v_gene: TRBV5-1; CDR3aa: CASSLQTAPETQYF
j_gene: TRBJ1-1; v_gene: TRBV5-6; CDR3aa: CASSLPGVGIEAFF
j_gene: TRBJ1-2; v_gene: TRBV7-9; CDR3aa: CASSPWDSSTYGYTF